Below, 21 T cell receptor beta chains from the same sample are listed, as sequenced in a study of spatial heterogeneity in lung cancer. Using its own MiXCR run on the 5' RACE reads, TCRdb lists one record per CDR3 protein. The sample holds some 7,700 distinct CDR3 sequences, 15% seen once. The time point denotes: sample taken at primary tumor resection. The sample in question was normal lung tissue next to the tumor, obtained at surgery. These receptors were taken from a male donor with early-stage non-small cell lung cancer.

Note on this clonotype: With a much larger clone just one base away, this may be a read error. The chain recombines TRBV3-1 with TRBJ2-3; tentative D call: TRBD1 (6 bases). Germline V CDR1 and CDR2: LGHDT, YNNKEL (reference sequence). This CDR3 spans 15 amino acids. The CDR3 sequence: CASSQGRTAEITLYF. CDR3 DNA: TGTGCCAGCAGCCAAGGGAGGACAGCAGAGATTACGCTGTATTTT.

At least ten counts were recorded for this clonotype. V is TRBV5-6 and J is TRBJ2-2, with TRBD2 identical over 7 bases. V was pared by 2 bases and J by 7 bases, with 2 bases of the junction left unmatched. The CDR3 covers 13 residues. Germline CDR1 SGHDT, CDR2 YYEEEE. CDR3 amino acids: CASSFSSGGELFF. The CDR3 nucleotides are TGTGCCAGCAGCTTCTCTAGCGGCGGGGAGCTGTTTTTT.

This chain connects TRBV20-1 to TRBJ2-3; 15 bases match TRBD2. This CDR3 comprises 16 residues. The V gene end was trimmed by 6 bases and the J gene end by 0 bases; junction bases not matched to a gene: 4. The germline gives CDR1 DFQATT, CDR2 SNEGSKA (reference sequence). In DNA form, the CDR3 reads TGCAGTGCCGGGACTAGCGGGAGGACTAGCACAGATACGCAGTATTTT. It codes for CSAGTSGRTSTDTQYF.

This clonotype showed up many times. CDR3: CASSFSQTNEKLFF. In nucleotides, the CDR3 is TGTGCCAGCAGTTTCTCGCAGACCAATGAAAAACTGTTTTTT. The chain is built from TRBV12-3 or TRBV12-4 and TRBJ1-4; the D is unclear. The CDR3 contains 14 residues. The germline V and J ends were trimmed by 3 bases and 5 bases, with 10 bases remaining between them.

This sequence joins TRBV20-1 and TRBJ2-5; 7 positions agree with TRBD2. The CDR3 consists of 15 residues. The J segment lost 1 base and the V segment lost 7 bases, leaving 12 bases of the junction unmatched. The germline gives CDR1 DFQATT, CDR2 SNEGSKA (reference sequence). CDR3 sequence: CSVRDRASGQETQYF. CDR3 bases: TGCAGTGTCAGAGACCGGGCTAGCGGCCAAGAGACCCAGTACTTC.

This clonotype was seen a few times. This chain connects TRBV29-1 to TRBJ1-1, with D possibly being TRBD1 (6 bases). The germline V and J ends were trimmed by 6 bases and 5 bases, with 13 bases remaining between them. The germline V gene has CDR1 SQVTM and CDR2 ANQGSEA. The CDR3 consists of 12 residues. The CDR3 protein is CSVSTGVTEAFF. The CDR3 coding sequence is TGCAGCGTCTCGACAGGTGTTACTGAAGCTTTCTTT. The variable domain in full, with the rest retrieved from reference TRBV29-1 and TRBJ1-1, is SAVISQKPSRDICQRGTSLTIQCQVDSQVTMMFWYRQQPGQSLTLIATANQGSEATYESGFVIDKFPISRPNLTFSTLTVSNMSPEDSSIYLCSVSTGVTEAFFGQGTRLTVV.

This clonotype occurred a few times. The V gene is TRBV5-1, the J gene TRBJ1-5; the D gene is possibly TRBD1 (6 bases). From germline, CDR1 is SGHRS and CDR2 YFSETQ. CDR3 length equals 15 residues. With 0 bases removed from V and 3 bases from J, the gap between germline ends came to 10 bases. The CDR3 DNA reads TGCGCCAGCAGCTTGGACGGACAGCCCAATCAGCCCCAGCATTTT. It specifies CASSLDGQPNQPQHF. Based on the CDR3 plus reference TRBV5-1 and TRBJ1-5, the full variable domain is KAGVTQTPRYLIKTRGQQVTLSCSPISGHRSVSWYQQTPGQGLQFLFEYFSETQRNKGNFPGRFSGRQFSNSRSEMNVSTLELGDSALYLCASSLDGQPNQPQHFGDGTRLSIL.

This clonotype has at least ten counts. The chain is built from TRBV24-1 and TRBJ2-1, with a tentative D call TRBD2 (6 bases). The length of the CDR3 is 15 residues. Germline assignment: CDR1 KGHDR and CDR2 SFDVKD. Trimming cost V 0 bases and J 6 bases, with 11 bases left between them. The CDR3 sequence is CATSDLQGGTNEQFF. The CDR3 region has the DNA TGTGCCACCAGTGATTTGCAAGGAGGGACCAATGAGCAGTTCTTC.

This clonotype ranks as medium-sized. The chain links TRBV2 to TRBJ1-1; D is uncertain. The CDR3 consists of 13 residues. Germline lookup yields CDR1 SNHLY and CDR2 FYNNEI. V lost 10 bases and J lost 1, with 13 bases in between. CDR3 sequence (DNA): TGTGCCACCCAAGCCGGGAAGAACACTGAAGCTTTCTTT. This gives the protein CATQAGKNTEAFF.

Sample share makes this clonotype medium-sized (0.01 to 0.1%). The CDR3 DNA sequence: TGTGCCAGCAGCTTAAAGCCTAGCTTGAACGGGGAGCTGTTTTTT. The encoded protein is CASSLKPSLNGELFF. The chain uses TRBV7-6 and TRBJ2-2; a possible D gene is TRBD2 (5 bases). CDR1 SGHVS and CDR2 FNYEAQ come from the germline V gene. This CDR3 is 15 amino acids long. V lost 2 bases to trimming and J lost 7 bases, with 14 bases between them.

Ten or more counts support this clonotype. This chain connects TRBV4-1 to TRBJ2-3; D remains unclear. CDR1 is MGHRA, CDR2 YSYEKL, per germline. The CDR3 consists of 14 residues. Trimming cost V 0 bases and J 2 bases, with 6 bases left between them. CDR3 sequence reads: CASSQDQNTDTQYF. CDR3 nucleotide sequence: TGCGCCAGCAGCCAAGATCAGAACACAGATACGCAGTATTTT.

The rearrangement joins TRBV5-1 to TRBJ2-7, with D possibly being TRBD1 or TRBD2 (5 bases each). V was pared by 3 bases and J by 4 bases, with 17 bases between. The CDR3 is 15 residues long. CDR1 is SGHRS and CDR2 is YFSETQ in the germline V gene. The CDR3 region is CASSSGAPGRYEQYF. The CDR3 bases are TGCGCCAGCAGCTCCGGGGCTCCCGGAAGGTACGAGCAGTACTTC.

This clonotype was seen only a few times. This sequence joins TRBV7-3 and TRBJ2-2; 7 bases line up with TRBD2. Germline V gives CDR1 SGHTA, CDR2 FQGTGA. This CDR3 spans 14 amino acids. The chain's CDR3 is CASGEQGYTGELFF. In DNA form, the CDR3 reads TGTGCGAGCGGGGAGCAGGGATACACCGGGGAGCTGTTTTTT.

The chain has TRBV29-1 and TRBJ2-5; 11 positions agree with TRBD2. The CDR3 spans 13 residues. Germline assignment: CDR1 SQVTM and CDR2 ANQGSEA. The junction had 7 bases not matched to a gene; V was cut back by 7 bases and J by 6 bases. In nucleotides, the CDR3 is TGCAGCGCAACTAGCGGGGGTAAAAAGACCCAGTACTTC. Its protein is CSATSGGKKTQYF. The full variable domain, with the rest looked up from reference TRBV29-1 and TRBJ2-5, is SAVISQKPSRDICQRGTSLTIQCQVDSQVTMMFWYRQQPGQSLTLIATANQGSEATYESGFVIDKFPISRPNLTFSTLTVSNMSPEDSSIYLCSATSGGKKTQYFGPGTRLLVL.

The chain joins TRBV4-1 to TRBJ1-2, with 7 bases fitting TRBD1. CDR1 and CDR2 from the germline V gene are MGHRA and YSYEKL. The J segment lost 7 bases and the V segment lost 0 bases, leaving 8 bases of the junction unmatched. This CDR3 has 15 residues. The CDR3 DNA reads as TGCGCCAGCAGCCAAGACCCCCAGGGGGATGGTGGCTACACCTTC. It codes for CASSQDPQGDGGYTF.

A remark on this clonotype: This may arise from a read error, as a much more abundant clone is one base away. The chain is built from TRBV5-5 and TRBJ2-7; 13 bases line up with TRBD2. Germline V gene sequence: CDR1 SGHKS, CDR2 YYEKEE (reference sequence). The ends lost 2 bases at V and 5 bases at J; junction bases unmatched: 4. There are 15 residues in the CDR3. In DNA, the CDR3 is TGTGCCAGCAGCTTCCGACTAGCGGGGGGCCACGAGCAGTACTTC. Translated: CASSFRLAGGHEQYF.

By sample share, this clonotype is large. The chain is built from TRBV7-9 and TRBJ2-7, with 9 bases that match TRBD2. Germline V gene sequence: CDR1 SEHNR, CDR2 FQNEAQ (reference sequence). Trimming cost V 5 bases and J 2 bases; bases outside gene matches: 13. CDR3 length equals 17 residues. The CDR3 spells CASSPPPGTSRAYEQYF. CDR3 coding DNA: TGTGCCAGCAGCCCCCCTCCGGGGACTAGCCGGGCCTACGAGCAGTACTTC.

This clonotype has a handful of counts. The chain combines TRBV19 with TRBJ2-1; TRBD2 is a possible D gene (5 bases). The V gene lost 3 bases and the J gene lost 3 bases, with 9 bases spanning the gap. The CDR3 extends over 14 amino acids. The germline V gene has CDR1 LNHDA and CDR2 SQIVND (reference sequence). The chain's CDR3 is CASSIPGDYNEQFF. The CDR3 region has the DNA TGTGCCAGTAGTATCCCCGGGGACTACAATGAGCAGTTCTTC.

This rearrangement joins TRBV2 to TRBJ1-2; D remains ambiguous. Trimming shortened V by 7 bases and J by 11 bases, and 23 bases separated the two germline ends. Looked up from germline, CDR1 is SNHLY and CDR2 is FYNNEI. The CDR3 is made up of 14 amino acids. The CDR3 nucleotides are TGTGCCAGCATGGAGTTTTCGAACACTGGATCTTACACCTTC. Protein sequence: CASMEFSNTGSYTF.

The chain links TRBV7-9 to TRBJ1-1; D gene ambiguous. The germline gives CDR1 SEHNR, CDR2 FQNEAQ (reference sequence). V gave up 2 bases and J gave up 5 bases, with 6 bases separating them. The CDR3 extends over 12 amino acids. CDR3 DNA: TGTGCCAGCAGCTTAAAAGGGACTGAAGCTTTCTTT. It specifies CASSLKGTEAFF.

This clonotype appeared a few times. This sequence joins TRBV25-1 and TRBJ2-5, with unresolved D. The CDR3 length is 11 residues. Trimming removed 0 bases at V and 7 bases at J, with 3 bases between. Germline CDR1 MGHDK, CDR2 SYGVNS. In nucleotides, the CDR3 is TGTGCCAGCAGTGAATATGGGACCCAGTACTTC. This translates into CASSEYGTQYF.